This paragraph reports one T cell receptor beta chain. CDR3 length: 15 amino acids. Germline CDR1 and CDR2: SGHTA and FQGNSA. Trimming cost V 4 bases and J 4 bases; bases outside gene matches: 8. Produced via immunoSEQ multiplex PCR; TCRdb's table is partial and in-frame only. The sample holds fewer than 60,000 clones, less than 95% seen once. The record originates from a study of T cell changes during pregnancy in multiple sclerosis. This receptor was taken from a female donor with multiple sclerosis, enrolled in a pregnancy study. This specimen consisted of CD4+ T cells from peripheral blood mononuclear cells, obtained in the third trimester of pregnancy. The chain is built from TRBV7-2 and TRBJ1-2, with 8 bases aligning to TRBD1. CDR3 region: CASSSSTGGFYGYTF. In DNA form, the CDR3 reads TGTGCCAGCAGCTCATCTACAGGGGGTTTCTATGGCTACACCTTC.